The 10 T cell receptor beta chains below all came from one sample that was sequenced in a study of Ad26.COV2.S vaccination and SARS-CoV-2 variants. Sequencing used immunoSEQ multiplex PCR; TCRdb keeps in-frame clones, though not all of them. The table shows around 350,000 clones, with 85% occurring only once. Treatment described: around 19 received Ad26.COV2.S at low or high dose, single or two shots; 5 received placebo; per-sample allocation not given. After the first vaccine or placebo injection, samples were drawn on day 63. The specimen was peripheral blood, collected in a trial of Ad26.COV2.S vaccine versus placebo. The receptors were sampled from a person aged 18-60 years who received the Ad26.COV2.S COVID-19 vaccine or a placebo.

The chain combines TRBV5-4 with TRBJ2-1; possibly TRBD2 for D (6 bases). V lost 5 bases to trimming and J lost 3 bases, with 12 bases between them. This CDR3 spans 14 amino acids. CDR1 is SGHNT, CDR2 YYREEE, per germline (reference sequence). CDR3 bases: TGTGCCAGCAGAGCGTGGGAGGTCTACAATGAGCAGTTCTTC. It is translated as CASRAWEVYNEQFF.

The V and J genes are TRBV9 and TRBJ2-1; D uncertain. The CDR3 has 12 amino acids. Per germline, CDR1 SGDLS and CDR2 YYNGEE. The V end lost 1 base, the J end lost 7 bases, and 6 bases lay between the germline ends. The CDR3, as DNA: TGTGCCAGCAGCGTAAGGAGAAATGAGCAGTTCTTC. Amino acids: CASSVRRNEQFF.

For the CDR3, the DNA is TGTGCCAGCGGGACTAGCTATGATGAGCAGTTCTTC. It encodes CASGTSYDEQFF. The rearrangement uses TRBV3-1 (or the pseudogene TRBV3-2) and TRBJ2-1, with 9 positions matching TRBD2. CDR1 and CDR2 from the germline V gene are LGHDT and YNNKEL (reference sequence). This CDR3 contains 12 residues. V shed 8 bases, J shed 8 bases, and the junction held 4 bases outside the gene matches.

The rearrangement links TRBV19 to TRBJ2-5; either TRBD1 or TRBD2 may fit D (5 bases each). The germline V and J ends were trimmed by 2 bases and 7 bases, with 17 bases remaining between them. This CDR3 contains 15 residues. Germline CDR1 LNHDA, CDR2 SQIVND (reference sequence). CDR3 residues: CASSISGTQPGTQYF. The DNA of the CDR3 is TGTGCCAGTAGTATAAGTGGGACCCAACCAGGGACCCAGTACTTC.

The chain joins TRBV4-1 to TRBJ2-7; 8 positions match TRBD2. CDR3 length: 16 amino acids. Germline V gives CDR1 MGHRA, CDR2 YSYEKL. V lost 2 bases and J lost 4; bases outside the gene matches: 10. CDR3 bases: TGCGCCAGCAGCCAACCAATGCTAGCGGGCCCTTACGAGCAGTACTTC. Its translation is CASSQPMLAGPYEQYF.

This clone was counted once. The genes are TRBV18 and TRBJ2-2; the match to TRBD2 covers 10 bases. CDR3 size: 16 residues. V dropped 4 bases and J dropped 1; count of bases not matched to a gene: 3. Germline CDR1 KGHSH, CDR2 LQKENI. The CDR3 protein is CASSRGLAENTGELFF. Written as DNA, the CDR3 is TGTGCCAGCTCACGAGGACTAGCGGAGAACACCGGGGAGCTGTTTTTT.

CDR3 residues: CASSFRQIYEQFF. The CDR3 DNA sequence: TGTGCCAGCAGCTTTAGGCAGATCTATGAGCAGTTCTTC. This chain links TRBV11-2 with TRBJ2-1; no reliable D call. This CDR3 region has 13 residues. The germline V gene encodes CDR1 SGHAT and CDR2 FQNNGV. Trimming stripped 3 bases from V and 8 bases from J, with 11 bases between.

V is TRBV5-1 and J is TRBJ2-2; 9 nucleotides align to TRBD1. This CDR3 is 15 amino acids long. The J segment lost 6 bases and the V segment lost 3 bases, leaving 6 bases of the junction unmatched. Germline V gene data show CDR1 as SGHRS and CDR2 as YFSETQ. The CDR3 loop is CASSSGTGIPGELFF. Written as DNA, the CDR3 is TGCGCCAGCAGCTCCGGGACAGGGATTCCCGGGGAGCTGTTTTTT.

The chain combines TRBV5-5 with TRBJ2-7; weak D call: TRBD2 (5 bases). The CDR3 is made up of 13 amino acids. V was shortened by 4 bases and J by 2 bases, with 10 bases between the two germline ends. In germline, CDR1 is SGHKS, CDR2 YYEKEE (reference sequence). In nucleotides, the CDR3 is TGTGCCAGCAGCGTGACGGGAACCTACGAGCAGTACTTC. Its translation is CASSVTGTYEQYF.

On this clone: Different DNA sequences within this sample yield the same CDR3. The chain is built from TRBV18 and TRBJ2-5; D is ambiguous. The CDR3 contains 14 residues. The germline V gene encodes CDR1 KGHSH and CDR2 LQKENI. V was cut by 2 bases and J by 4 bases, with 11 bases left in between. As DNA, the CDR3 is TGTGCCAGCTCACCAGGGGATCGTGGAGAGACCCAGTACTTC. Its protein is CASSPGDRGETQYF.